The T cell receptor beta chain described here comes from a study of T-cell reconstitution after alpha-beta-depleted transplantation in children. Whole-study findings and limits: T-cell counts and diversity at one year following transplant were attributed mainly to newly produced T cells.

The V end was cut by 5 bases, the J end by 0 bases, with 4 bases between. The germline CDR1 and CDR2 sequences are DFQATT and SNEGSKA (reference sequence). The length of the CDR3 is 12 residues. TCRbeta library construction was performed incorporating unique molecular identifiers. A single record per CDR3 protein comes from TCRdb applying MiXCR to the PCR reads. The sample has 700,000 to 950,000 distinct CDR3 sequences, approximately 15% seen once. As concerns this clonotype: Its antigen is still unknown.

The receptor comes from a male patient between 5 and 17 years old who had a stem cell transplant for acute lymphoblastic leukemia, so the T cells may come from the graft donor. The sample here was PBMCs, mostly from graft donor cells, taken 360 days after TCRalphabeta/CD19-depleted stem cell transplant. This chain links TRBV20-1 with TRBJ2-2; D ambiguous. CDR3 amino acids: CSAPSNTGELFF. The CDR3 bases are TGCAGTGCTCCATCGAACACCGGGGAGCTGTTTTTT.